This T cell receptor beta chain came from a study of T cell responses to AZD1222 COVID-19 vaccine. About the study: Some second doses came at about 4 weeks and others at about 12 weeks; these were pooled.

Using immunoSEQ multiplex PCR, the repertoire was profiled, and TCRdb retains in-frame clones only, with some absent. The data show about 100,000 clones, 70% to 90% seen once. The CDR3 contains 14 residues. V trimming: 11 bases; J trimming: 1 base; junction bases outside the gene matches: 4. From germline, CDR1 is SNHLY and CDR2 FYNNEI. This sample comprised peripheral blood, obtained on day 0 of AZD1222 vaccination. This TCR came from an adult in good health. The chain recombines TRBV2 with TRBJ2-2; the match to TRBD2 covers 10 bases. CDR3 DNA: TGTGCCGGACGACTAGCGGGGAACACCGGGGAGCTGTTTTTT. Translation: CAGRLAGNTGELFF.